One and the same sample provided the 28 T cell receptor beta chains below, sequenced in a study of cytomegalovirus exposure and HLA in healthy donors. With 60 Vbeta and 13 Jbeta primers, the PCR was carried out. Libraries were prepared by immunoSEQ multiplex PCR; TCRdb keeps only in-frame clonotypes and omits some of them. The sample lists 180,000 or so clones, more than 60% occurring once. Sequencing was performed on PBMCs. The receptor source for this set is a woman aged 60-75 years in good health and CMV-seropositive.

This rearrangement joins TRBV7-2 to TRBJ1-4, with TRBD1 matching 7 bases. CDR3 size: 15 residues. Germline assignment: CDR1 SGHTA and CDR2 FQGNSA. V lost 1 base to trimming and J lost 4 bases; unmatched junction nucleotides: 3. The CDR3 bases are TGTGCCAGCAGCTTAGGGGACAGAGATAATGAAAAACTGTTTTTT. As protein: CASSLGDRDNEKLFF.

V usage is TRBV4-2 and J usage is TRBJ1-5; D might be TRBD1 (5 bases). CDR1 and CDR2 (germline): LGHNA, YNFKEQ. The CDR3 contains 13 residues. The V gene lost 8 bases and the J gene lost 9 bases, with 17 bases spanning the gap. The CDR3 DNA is TGTGCCAGCCGCCTTACCGACAGCCGGCCCCAGCATTTT. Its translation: CASRLTDSRPQHF.

CDR3 sequence reads: CASSFDRDSGNTIYF. CDR3 coding DNA: TGTGCCAGCAGTTTCGACAGGGACTCTGGAAACACCATATATTTT. This chain connects TRBV6-5 to TRBJ1-3; 7 bases fit TRBD1. V lost 4 bases, J lost 0 bases, and 3 bases stayed unmatched. From germline, CDR1 is MNHEY and CDR2 SVGAGI. The CDR3 sequence is 15 residues long.

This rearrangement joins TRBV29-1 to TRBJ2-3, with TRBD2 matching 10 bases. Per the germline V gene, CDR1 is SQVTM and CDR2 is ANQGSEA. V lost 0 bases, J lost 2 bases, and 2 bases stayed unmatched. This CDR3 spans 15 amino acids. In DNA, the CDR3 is TGCAGCGTTGAAGATAGCGGGGGGAACACAGATACGCAGTATTTT. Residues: CSVEDSGGNTDTQYF.

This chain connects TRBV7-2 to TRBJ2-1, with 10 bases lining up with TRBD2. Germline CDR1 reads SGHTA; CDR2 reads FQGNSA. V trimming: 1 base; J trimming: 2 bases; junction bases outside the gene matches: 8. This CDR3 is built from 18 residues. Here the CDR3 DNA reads TGTGCCAGCAGCTTAGTCGCTAGCGGGAGCGGGGCCTACAATGAGCAGTTCTTC. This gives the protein CASSLVASGSGAYNEQFF.

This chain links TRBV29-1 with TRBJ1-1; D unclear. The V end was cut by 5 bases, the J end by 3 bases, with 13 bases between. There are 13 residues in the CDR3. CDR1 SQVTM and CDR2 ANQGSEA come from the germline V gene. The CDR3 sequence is CSVQRGVDTEAFF. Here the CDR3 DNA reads TGCAGCGTTCAACGGGGAGTAGACACTGAAGCTTTCTTT.

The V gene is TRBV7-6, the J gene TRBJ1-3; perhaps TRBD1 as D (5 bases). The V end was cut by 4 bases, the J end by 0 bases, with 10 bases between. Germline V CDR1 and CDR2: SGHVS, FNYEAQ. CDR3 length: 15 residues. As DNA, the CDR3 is TGTGCCAGCAGCTCGACAGCAGACTCTGGAAACACCATATATTTT. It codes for CASSSTADSGNTIYF. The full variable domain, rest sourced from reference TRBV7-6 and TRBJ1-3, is GAGVSQSPRYKVTKRGQDVALRCDPISGHVSLYWYRQALGQGPEFLTYFNYEAQQDKSGLPNDRFSAERPEGSISTLTIQRTEQRDSAMYRCASSSTADSGNTIYFGEGSWLTVV.

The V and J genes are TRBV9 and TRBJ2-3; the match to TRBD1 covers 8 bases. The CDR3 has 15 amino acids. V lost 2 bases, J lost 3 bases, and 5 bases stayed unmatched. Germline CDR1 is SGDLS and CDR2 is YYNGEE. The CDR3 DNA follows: TGTGCCAGCAGCGTCGACAGGGGCACAACAGATACGCAGTATTTT. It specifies CASSVDRGTTDTQYF.

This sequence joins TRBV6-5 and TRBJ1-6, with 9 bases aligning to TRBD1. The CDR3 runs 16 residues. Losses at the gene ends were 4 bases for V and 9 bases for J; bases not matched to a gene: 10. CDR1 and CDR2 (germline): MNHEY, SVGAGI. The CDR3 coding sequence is TGTGCCAGCAGTTTAAACACCGGGACAGGGCGTTCACCCCTCCACTTT. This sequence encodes CASSLNTGTGRSPLHF.

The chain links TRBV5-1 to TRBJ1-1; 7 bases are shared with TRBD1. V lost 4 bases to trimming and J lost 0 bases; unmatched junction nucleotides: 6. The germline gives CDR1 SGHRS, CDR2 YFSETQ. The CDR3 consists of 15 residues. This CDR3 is CASSGTVALNTEAFF. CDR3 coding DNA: TGCGCCAGCAGCGGGACAGTGGCCCTGAACACTGAAGCTTTCTTT.

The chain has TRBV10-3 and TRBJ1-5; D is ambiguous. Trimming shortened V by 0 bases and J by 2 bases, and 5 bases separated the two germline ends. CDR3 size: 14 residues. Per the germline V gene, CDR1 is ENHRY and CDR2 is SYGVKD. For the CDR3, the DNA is TGTGCCATCAGTGAGTCAGAGGGCAATCAGCCCCAGCATTTT. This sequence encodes CAISESEGNQPQHF.

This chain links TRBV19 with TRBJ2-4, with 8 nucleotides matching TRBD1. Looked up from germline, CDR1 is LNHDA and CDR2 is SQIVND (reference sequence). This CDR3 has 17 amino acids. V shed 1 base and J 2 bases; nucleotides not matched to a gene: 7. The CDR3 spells CASSIVIQGATKNIQYF. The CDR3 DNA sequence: TGTGCCAGTAGTATAGTTATCCAGGGGGCGACCAAAAACATTCAGTACTTC. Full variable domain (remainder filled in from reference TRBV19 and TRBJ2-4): DGGITQSPKYLFRKEGQNVTLSCEQNLNHDAMYWYRQDPGQGLRLIYYSQIVNDFQKGDIAEGYSVSREKKESFPLTVTSAQKNPTAFYLCASSIVIQGATKNIQYFGAGTRLSVL.

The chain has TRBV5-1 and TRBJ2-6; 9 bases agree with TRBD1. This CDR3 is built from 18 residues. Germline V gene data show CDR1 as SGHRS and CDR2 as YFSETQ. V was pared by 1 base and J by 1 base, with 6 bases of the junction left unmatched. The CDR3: CASSLTGTGWSGANVLTF. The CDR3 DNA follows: TGCGCCAGCAGCTTGACCGGGACAGGGTGGTCTGGGGCCAACGTCCTGACTTTC.

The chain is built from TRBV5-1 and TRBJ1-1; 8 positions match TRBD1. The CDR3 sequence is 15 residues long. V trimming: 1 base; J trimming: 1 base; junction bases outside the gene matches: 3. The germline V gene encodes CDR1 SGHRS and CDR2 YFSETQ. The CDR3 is CASSLTGTGNTEAFF. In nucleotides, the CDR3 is TGCGCCAGCAGCTTGACCGGGACAGGGAACACTGAAGCTTTCTTT.

The CDR3 coding sequence is TGTGCCAGCAGCCAGAACGCGGGGGTTAGGGGTCAGCCCCAGCATTTT. This sequence encodes CASSQNAGVRGQPQHF. The V gene is TRBV4-2, the J gene TRBJ1-5; possibly TRBD1 for D (5 bases). The length of the CDR3 is 16 residues. Trimming cost V 3 bases and J 6 bases, with 18 bases left between them. CDR1 is LGHNA, CDR2 YNFKEQ, per germline.

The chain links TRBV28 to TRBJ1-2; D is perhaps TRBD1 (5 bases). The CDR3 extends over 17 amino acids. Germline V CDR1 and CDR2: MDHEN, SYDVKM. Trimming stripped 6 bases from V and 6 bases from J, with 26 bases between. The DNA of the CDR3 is TGTGCCAGCAGCTCCTCGGGCCTCCCAGGGAGGGGCGATGGCTACACCTTC. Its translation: CASSSSGLPGRGDGYTF.

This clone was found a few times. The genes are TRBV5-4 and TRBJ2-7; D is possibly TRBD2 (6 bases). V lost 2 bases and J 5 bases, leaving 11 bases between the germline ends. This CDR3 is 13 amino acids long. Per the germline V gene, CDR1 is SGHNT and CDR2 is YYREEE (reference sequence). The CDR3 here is CASSLSGANEQYF. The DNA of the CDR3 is TGTGCCAGCAGCTTATCGGGAGCGAACGAGCAGTACTTC.

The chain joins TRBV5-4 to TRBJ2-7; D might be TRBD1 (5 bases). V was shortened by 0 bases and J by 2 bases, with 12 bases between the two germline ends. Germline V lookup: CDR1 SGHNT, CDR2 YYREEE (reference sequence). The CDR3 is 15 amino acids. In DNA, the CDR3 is TGTGCCAGCAGCTTGGAGGCAGGGTCCGCCTACGAGCAGTACTTC. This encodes CASSLEAGSAYEQYF. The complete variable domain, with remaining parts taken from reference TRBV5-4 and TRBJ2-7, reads ETGVTQSPTHLIKTRGQQVTLRCSSQSGHNTVSWYQQALGQGPQFIFQYYREEENGRGNFPPRFSGLQFPNYSSELNVNALELDDSALYLCASSLEAGSAYEQYFGPGTRLTVT.

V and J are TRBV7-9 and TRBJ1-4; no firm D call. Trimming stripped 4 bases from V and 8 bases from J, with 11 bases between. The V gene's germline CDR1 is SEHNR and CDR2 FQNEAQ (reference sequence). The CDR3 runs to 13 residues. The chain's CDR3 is CASSSRGGEKLFF. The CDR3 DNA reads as TGTGCCAGCAGCTCCCGGGGAGGAGAAAAACTGTTTTTT.

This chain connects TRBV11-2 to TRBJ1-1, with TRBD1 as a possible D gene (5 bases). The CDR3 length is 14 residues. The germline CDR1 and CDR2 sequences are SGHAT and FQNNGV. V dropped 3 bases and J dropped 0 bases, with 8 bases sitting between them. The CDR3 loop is CASSLGGMNTEAFF. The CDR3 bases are TGTGCCAGCAGCTTGGGGGGGATGAACACTGAAGCTTTCTTT.

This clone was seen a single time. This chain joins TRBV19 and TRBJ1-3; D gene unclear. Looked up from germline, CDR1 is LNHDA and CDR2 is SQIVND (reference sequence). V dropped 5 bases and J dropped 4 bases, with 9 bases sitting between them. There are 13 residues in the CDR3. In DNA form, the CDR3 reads TGTGCCAGTAGTCCAGCGGGCGGAAACACCATATATTTT. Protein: CASSPAGGNTIYF.

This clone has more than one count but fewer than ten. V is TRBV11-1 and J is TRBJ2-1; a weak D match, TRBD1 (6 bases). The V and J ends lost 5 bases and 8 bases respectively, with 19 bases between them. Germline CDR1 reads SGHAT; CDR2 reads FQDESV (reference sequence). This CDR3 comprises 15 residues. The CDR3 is CASSPMTGVVDEQFF. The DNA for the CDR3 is TGTGCCAGCAGCCCGATGACAGGTGTTGTGGATGAGCAGTTCTTC.

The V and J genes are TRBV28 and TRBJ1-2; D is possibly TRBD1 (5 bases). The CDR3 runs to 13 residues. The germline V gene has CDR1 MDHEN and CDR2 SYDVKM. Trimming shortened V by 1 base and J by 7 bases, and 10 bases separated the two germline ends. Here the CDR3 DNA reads TGTGCCAGCAGTTTATCGGCAGGGCTTGGCTACACCTTC. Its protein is CASSLSAGLGYTF.

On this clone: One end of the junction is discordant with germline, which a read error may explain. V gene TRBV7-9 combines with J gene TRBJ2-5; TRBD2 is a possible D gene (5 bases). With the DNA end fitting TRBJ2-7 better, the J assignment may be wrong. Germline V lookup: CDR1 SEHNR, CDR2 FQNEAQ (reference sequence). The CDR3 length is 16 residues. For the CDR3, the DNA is TGTTCCAGCAGCCTACTGGACCTCCGGGACTCCTACGAGCAGTACTTC. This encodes CSSSLLDLRDSYEQYF.

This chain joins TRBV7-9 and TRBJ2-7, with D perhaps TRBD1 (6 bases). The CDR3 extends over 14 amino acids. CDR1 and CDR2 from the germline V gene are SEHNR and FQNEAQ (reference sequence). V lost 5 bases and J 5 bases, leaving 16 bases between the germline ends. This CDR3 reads CASSPRLTGNEQYF. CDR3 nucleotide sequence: TGTGCCAGCAGCCCGCGGTTAACAGGGAACGAGCAGTACTTC.

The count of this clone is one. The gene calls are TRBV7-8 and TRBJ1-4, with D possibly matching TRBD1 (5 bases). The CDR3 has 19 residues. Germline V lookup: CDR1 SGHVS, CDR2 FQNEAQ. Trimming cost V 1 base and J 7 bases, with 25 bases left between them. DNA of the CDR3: TGTGCCAGCAGCTTAGGTTGGGTGGGAAGGGGAACACCGGGTGAAAAACTGTTTTTT. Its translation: CASSLGWVGRGTPGEKLFF.

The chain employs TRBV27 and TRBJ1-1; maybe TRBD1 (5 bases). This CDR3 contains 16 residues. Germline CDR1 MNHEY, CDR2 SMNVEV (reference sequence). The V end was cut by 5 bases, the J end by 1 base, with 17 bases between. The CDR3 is CASSPVRGVGNTEAFF. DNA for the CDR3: TGTGCCAGCAGTCCAGTGCGGGGGGTAGGGAACACTGAAGCTTTCTTT.

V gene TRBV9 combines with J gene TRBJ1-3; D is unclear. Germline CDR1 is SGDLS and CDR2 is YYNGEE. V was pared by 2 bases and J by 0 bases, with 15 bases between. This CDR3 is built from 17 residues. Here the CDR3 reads CASSVTHGGLSGNTIYF. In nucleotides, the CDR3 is TGTGCCAGCAGCGTCACCCACGGTGGGCTCTCTGGAAACACCATATATTTT.